What follows are 17 T cell receptor beta chains derived from one specimen sequenced in a study of T cell clonotyping in hematopoietic cell transplantation. The method was immunoSEQ multiplex PCR; TCRdb's version includes in-frame clones alone and lacks a portion of them. The data show 15,000 to 20,000 clones, with more than 75% seen just once and around 4% held by the top ten. The specimen comprised PBMCs, sampled 100 days after allogeneic stem cell transplant. All receptors derive from a male patient over 55 who had an allogeneic stem cell transplant from a related donor, so the T cells may come from the graft donor. Some clones in this sample may be carry-over from other donors' samples.

The genes are TRBV19 and TRBJ2-2; 7 bases align to TRBD1. The CDR3 has 16 residues. With 4 bases clipped from V and 5 bases from J, the junction kept 10 bases outside the gene matches. The germline gives CDR1 LNHDA, CDR2 SQIVND (reference sequence). CDR3 loop: CASSTSGTADTGELFF. Written as DNA, the CDR3 is TGTGCCAGTAGTACCTCCGGGACAGCTGATACCGGGGAGCTGTTTTTT.

The genes are TRBV5-1 and TRBJ1-4; D is uncertain. The V gene lost 2 bases and the J gene lost 4 bases, with 12 bases spanning the gap. From germline, CDR1 is SGHRS and CDR2 YFSETQ. The length of the CDR3 is 15 residues. In nucleotides, the CDR3 is TGCGCCAGCAGCTTCGGTATAAGTCATAATGAAAAACTGTTTTTT. Translated, it gives CASSFGISHNEKLFF.

The rearrangement joins TRBV7-2 to TRBJ2-3, with TRBD1 identical over 7 bases. Per the germline V gene, CDR1 is SGHTA and CDR2 is FQGNSA. Trimming took 2 bases from V and 5 from J; bases not matched to a gene: 4. This CDR3 comprises 14 residues. The CDR3, as DNA: TGTGCCAGCAGCTTAAGGGGGCGAGTAGATACGCAGTATTTT. This translates into CASSLRGRVDTQYF.

V usage is TRBV7-2 and J usage is TRBJ1-6; 12 bases align to TRBD1. CDR1 SGHTA and CDR2 FQGNSA come from the germline V gene. This CDR3 is built from 19 residues. V lost 0 bases, J lost 5 bases, and 8 bases stayed unmatched. CDR3: CASSLAGTGGTHDNSPLHF. The CDR3, as DNA: TGTGCCAGCAGCTTAGCGGGGACAGGGGGCACCCATGATAATTCACCCCTCCACTTT.

The chain uses TRBV7-2 and TRBJ1-5; D unclear. Germline CDR1 and CDR2: SGHTA and FQGNSA. The CDR3 consists of 15 residues. Trimming shortened V by 1 base and J by 5 bases, and 12 bases separated the two germline ends. This CDR3 reads CASSLVLGPDQPQHF. CDR3 nucleotide sequence: TGTGCCAGCAGCTTAGTTCTGGGTCCGGATCAGCCCCAGCATTTT. Full variable domain (missing parts from reference TRBV7-2 and TRBJ1-5): GAGVSQSPSNKVTEKGKDVELRCDPISGHTALYWYRQSLGQGLEFLIYFQGNSAPDKSGLPSDRFSAERTGGSVSTLTIQRTQQEDSAVYLCASSLVLGPDQPQHFGDGTRLSIL.

V usage is TRBV11-1 and J usage is TRBJ2-1, with D possibly being TRBD1 or TRBD2 (5 bases each). The V end lost 4 bases, the J end lost 6 bases, and 19 bases lay between the germline ends. The CDR3 has 16 amino acids. CDR1 SGHAT and CDR2 FQDESV come from the germline V gene (reference sequence). CDR3 sequence reads: CASSSSGTRAGNEQFF. The CDR3 DNA reads as TGTGCCAGCAGCTCGTCCGGGACCAGGGCGGGCAATGAGCAGTTCTTC.

The gene calls are TRBV5-1 and TRBJ1-5, with 7 bases lining up with TRBD1. Germline values: CDR1 SGHRS, CDR2 YFSETQ. This CDR3 spans 15 amino acids. The junction had 3 bases not matched to a gene; V was cut back by 0 bases and J by 3 bases. The CDR3 reads CASSLGTGVNQPQHF. In DNA form, the CDR3 reads TGCGCCAGCAGCTTGGGAACAGGGGTCAATCAGCCCCAGCATTTT. Filled out from reference TRBV5-1 and TRBJ1-5, the complete variable domain reads KAGVTQTPRYLIKTRGQQVTLSCSPISGHRSVSWYQQTPGQGLQFLFEYFSETQRNKGNFPGRFSGRQFSNSRSEMNVSTLELGDSALYLCASSLGTGVNQPQHFGDGTRLSIL.

The chain couples TRBV4-2 to TRBJ2-3; D perhaps matches TRBD2 (6 bases). With 0 bases removed from V and 2 bases from J, the gap between germline ends came to 15 bases. CDR1 and CDR2 from the germline V gene are LGHNA and YNFKEQ. This CDR3 is 17 amino acids long. The CDR3 bases are TGTGCCAGCAGCCAAGATGGGCGGGGTACCTTCACAGATACGCAGTATTTT. Protein: CASSQDGRGTFTDTQYF.

This chain connects TRBV14 to TRBJ2-2, with 8 bases that match TRBD2. Germline CDR1 and CDR2: SGHDN and FVKESK. CDR3 length equals 16 residues. V was clipped by 7 bases and J by 6 bases; unmatched bases: 13. The CDR3: CASNSLAGKSAGELFF. The CDR3 DNA reads as TGTGCCAGCAATTCATTAGCGGGGAAGTCGGCCGGGGAGCTGTTTTTT.

The chain links TRBV5-1 to TRBJ1-1, with D unresolved. In germline, CDR1 is SGHRS, CDR2 YFSETQ. Trimming removed 4 bases at V and 6 bases at J, with 10 bases between. The CDR3 runs to 12 residues. In nucleotides, the CDR3 is TGCGCCAGCAGCGGCGCCGGGGCTGAAGCTTTCTTT. Its translation is CASSGAGAEAFF. The entire variable domain, with the rest obtained from reference TRBV5-1 and TRBJ1-1, is as follows: KAGVTQTPRYLIKTRGQQVTLSCSPISGHRSVSWYQQTPGQGLQFLFEYFSETQRNKGNFPGRFSGRQFSNSRSEMNVSTLELGDSALYLCASSGAGAEAFFGQGTRLTVV.

This clone was picked up one time. This sequence joins TRBV7-9 and TRBJ2-2; maybe TRBD2 (7 bases). Trimming shortened V by 0 bases and J by 4 bases, and 12 bases separated the two germline ends. CDR1 is SEHNR, CDR2 FQNEAQ, per germline (reference sequence). The CDR3 runs to 16 residues. CDR3 nucleotide sequence: TGTGCCAGCAGCTTAGCGGGGGGGCGAATCACCGGGGAGCTGTTTTTT. As protein: CASSLAGGRITGELFF.

The gene calls are TRBV7-8 and TRBJ1-5; D possibly corresponds to TRBD1 (5 bases). The CDR3 has 14 residues. The germline V gene encodes CDR1 SGHVS and CDR2 FQNEAQ. The ends were cut back, 7 bases at V and 7 bases at J, with 17 bases in the middle. CDR3 loop: CASTPAWDVQPQHF. CDR3 bases: TGTGCCAGCACGCCAGCTTGGGACGTCCAGCCCCAGCATTTT. Together with reference TRBV7-8 and TRBJ1-5, the CDR3 gives the full variable domain: GAGVSQSPRYKVAKRGQDVALRCDPISGHVSLFWYQQALGQGPEFLTYFQNEAQLDKSGLPSDRFFAERPEGSVSTLKIQRTQQEDSAVYLCASTPAWDVQPQHFGDGTRLSIL.

This chain uses TRBV5-1 with TRBJ2-2; the match to TRBD2 covers 10 bases. Germline-derived CDR1 and CDR2 are SGHRS and YFSETQ. With V trimmed by 1 base and J by 0 bases, 12 bases remained unmatched. The length of the CDR3 is 20 residues. Here the CDR3 DNA reads TGCGCCAGCAGCTTGTCTGTGGCTAGCGGGGGCCTCTCGAACACCGGGGAGCTGTTTTTT. It specifies CASSLSVASGGLSNTGELFF.

This clone was detected only a few times. This chain links TRBV7-9 with TRBJ1-1, with 9 bases that match TRBD1. The CDR3 has 17 amino acids. V was clipped by 6 bases and J by 4 bases; unmatched bases: 15. Germline V gene data show CDR1 as SEHNR and CDR2 as FQNEAQ (reference sequence). As DNA, the CDR3 is TGTGCCAGCAGTTTAAGCGGGACAGGGCTGGGCCGCACTGAAGCTTTCTTT. This codes for CASSLSGTGLGRTEAFF.

The chain links TRBV7-9 to TRBJ2-7, with TRBD2 matching over 9 bases. Germline V gene sequence: CDR1 SEHNR, CDR2 FQNEAQ (reference sequence). Unmatched junction bases numbered 3, after V lost 1 base and J lost 2 bases. This CDR3 spans 15 amino acids. The CDR3 nucleotides are TGTGCCAGCAGCTTAGAGAGCGGGGGGACCTACGAGCAGTACTTC. Translated: CASSLESGGTYEQYF.

This clone was observed a single time. V and J are TRBV29-1 and TRBJ2-2, with TRBD1 matching 8 bases. The CDR3 is 13 residues long. Germline V gives CDR1 SQVTM, CDR2 ANQGSEA. The J segment lost 1 base and the V segment lost 7 bases, leaving 2 bases of the junction unmatched. The CDR3 loop reads CSAGTGNTGELFF. The CDR3 DNA sequence: TGCAGCGCCGGGACAGGGAACACCGGGGAGCTGTTTTTT.

The chain employs TRBV5-1 and TRBJ2-7, with D possibly TRBD2 on 6 matching bases. With 6 bases removed from V and 1 base from J, the gap between germline ends came to 8 bases. There are 12 residues in the CDR3. Germline V lookup: CDR1 SGHRS, CDR2 YFSETQ. The CDR3 loop is CASTGVSYEQYF. CDR3 bases: TGCGCCAGCACGGGAGTTTCCTACGAGCAGTACTTC.